This is a list of T cell receptor beta chains from one sample in a study of graft-versus-host responses after intestinal transplantation. Their specific antigens are unknown. Data came from immunoSEQ multiplex PCR; TCRdb stores just in-frame clones and leaves some out. The table lists about 100,000 clones, roughly 87% of them singletons, with more than 0.75% in the top ten. Source: unstimulated CD4+ T cells sorted from spleen or lymph node cells, taken before transplant. Receptors originate from a human donor who was the organ donor for an intestinal transplant. CDR3s include the opening cysteine and the closing phenylalanine or tryptophan. The order of the fields is D gene, V gene, clone size, J gene, CDR3 DNA, CDR3 protein. The D gene is left open where the match is weak. Only part of the rows carry a size: once, few, many, or a class if the clone is expanded.

>TRBD2|TRBV10-1|.|TRBJ2-3
TGCGCCAGCAGTGCGGGGGGGTCAGATACGCAGTATTTT
CASSAGGSDTQYF
>.|TRBV18|.|TRBJ1-1
TGTGCCAGCTCAACCAGTAACACTGAAGCTTTCTTT
CASSTSNTEAFF
>.|TRBV4-2|few|TRBJ1-6
TGTGCCAGCAGCCAATTCTTCAGGGATAATAATTCACCCCTCCACTTT
CASSQFFRDNNSPLHF
>TRBD1|TRBV10-2|once|TRBJ2-7
TGCGCCAGCCAGGGGGCCGACGAGCAGTACTTC
CASQGADEQYF
>.|TRBV7-3|.|TRBJ2-1
TGTGCCAGCAGCTTAACACGGGGACATGAGCAGTTCTTC
CASSLTRGHEQFF
>.|TRBV7-9|once|TRBJ2-3
TGTGCCAGCAGCTCAACGGTAGCAATGACAGATACGCAGTATTTT
CASSSTVAMTDTQYF
>.|TRBV7-9|.|TRBJ1-1
TGTGCCAGCAGCCCGGGGATTGCTAACACTGAAGCTTTCTTT
CASSPGIANTEAFF
>TRBD2|TRBV9|few|TRBJ2-1
TGTGCCAGCAGCTCGGGACTAGCGGGCGGGAATCCCTGGAATGAGCAGTTCTTC
CASSSGLAGGNPWNEQFF
>TRBD2|TRBV6-4|.|TRBJ2-1
TGTGCCAGCAGTGACGCGGGGGAGCACAATGAGCAGTTCTTC
CASSDAGEHNEQFF
>.|TRBV28|.|TRBJ2-1
TGTGCCAGCAGGGCTTACGACCGACTTTATGAGCAGTTCTTC
CASRAYDRLYEQFF
>.|TRBV19|.|TRBJ1-1
TGTGCCAGTAGTCGGACCCGGGACACTGAAGCTTTCTTT
CASSRTRDTEAFF
>.|TRBV30|.|TRBJ2-7
TGTGCCTGGAGTGTTACAGGACACGCCTACGAGCAGTACTTC
CAWSVTGHAYEQYF
>.|TRBV5-1|.|TRBJ2-3
TGCGCCAGCAGCCTCGGACTGGATCCGGGACGCACAGATACGCAGTATTTT
CASSLGLDPGRTDTQYF
>.|TRBV28|.|TRBJ2-7
TGTGCCAGCAGTTCCACCGGACTCGTGGACGAGCAGTACTTC
CASSSTGLVDEQYF
>TRBD1|TRBV19|.|TRBJ1-2
TGTGCCAGTACACCCCGGGACAGACATGGCTACACCTTC
CASTPRDRHGYTF
>.|TRBV9|.|TRBJ1-6
TGTGCCAGCAGCCGCGGGGGGAATGATAATTCACCCCTCCACTTT
CASSRGGNDNSPLHF
>.|TRBV6-6|few|TRBJ2-2
TGTGCCAGCGCTTCACAAACAAGAACCGGGGAGCTGTTTTTT
CASASQTRTGELFF
>TRBD2|TRBV25-1|.|TRBJ2-2
TGTGCCAGCAGTAGGCTAGCGGGGAACACCGGGGAGCTGTTTTTT
CASSRLAGNTGELFF
>.|TRBV28|.|TRBJ1-5
TGTGCCAGCAAGACCAGCAATCAGCCCCAGCATTTT
CASKTSNQPQHF
>.|TRBV30|.|TRBJ1-1
TGTGCCTGGACTTCCGGGGCGAGAGCTTTCTTT
CAWTSGARAFF
>.|TRBV6-6|.|TRBJ2-2
TGTGCCAGCACCTCCGTGGGGGATTCGAACACCGGGGAGCTGTTTTTT
CASTSVGDSNTGELFF
>.|TRBV25-1|.|TRBJ2-2
TGTGCCAGCAGTGAGACAAGGCGGAGCAACACCGGGGAGCTGTTTTTT
CASSETRRSNTGELFF
>.|TRBV7-8|.|TRBJ1-2
TGTGCCAGCAGCTTAGTTCTTGGTGGCTACACCTTC
CASSLVLGGYTF
>.|TRBV30|once|TRBJ2-3
TGTGCCTGGAGTGTAGGCTCGTACACAGATACGCAGTATTTT
CAWSVGSYTDTQYF
>TRBD2|TRBV5-1|few|TRBJ2-7
TGCGCCAGCAGCTTGAGCGGGGGCTCCTACGAGCAGTACTTC
CASSLSGGSYEQYF
>.|TRBV7-2|.|TRBJ1-6
TGTGCCAGCAGCTCATCAAACCGGGATTCACCCCTCCACTTT
CASSSSNRDSPLHF
>.|TRBV19|.|TRBJ1-5
TGTGCCAGTAGTACACTGGATCAGCCCCAGCATTTT
CASSTLDQPQHF
>TRBD1|TRBV28|.|TRBJ1-1
TGTGCCAGCAGTTTATTTGCCAGGGGGGGAGAAGCTTTCTTT
CASSLFARGGEAFF
>.|TRBV11-2|.|TRBJ1-2
TGTGCCAGCAGCCCGGACGGGAACTATGGCTACACCTTC
CASSPDGNYGYTF
>.|TRBV21-1|.|TRBJ1-5
TGTGCCAGCAGCAAGTTCCCAACGCATGAAGCTAATAGCAATCAGCCCCAGCATTTT
CASSKFPTHEANSNQPQHF
>.|TRBV9|.|TRBJ2-5
TGTGCCAGCAGCGTAGGACATCTCCAAGAGACCCAGTACTTC
CASSVGHLQETQYF
>TRBD1|TRBV18|.|TRBJ1-1
TGTGCCAGCTCACCACCGAACAGGGGCGAGAACACTGAAGCTTTCTTT
CASSPPNRGENTEAFF
>TRBD1|TRBV14|few|TRBJ2-7
TGTGCCAGCAGCCCCCGGAGACAGGGGTACGAGCAGTACTTC
CASSPRRQGYEQYF
>.|TRBV5-1|.|TRBJ2-5
TGCGCCAGCAGCTTGGCCTCGGTCGAACAAGAGACCCAGTACTTC
CASSLASVEQETQYF
>.|TRBV5-4|.|TRBJ2-2
TGTGCCAGCAGCCCCAAAGGGGGAGCCAGCACCGGGGAGCTGTTTTTT
CASSPKGGASTGELFF
>TRBD2|TRBV7-2|.|TRBJ2-2
TGTGCCAGCAGCTTTACTAGCGGACCAGCGAACACCGGGGAGCTGTTTTTT
CASSFTSGPANTGELFF
>.|TRBV19|.|TRBJ1-1
TGTGCCAGTAGTATAGACAGTGTGAACACTGAAGCTTTCTTT
CASSIDSVNTEAFF
>.|TRBV6-5|few|TRBJ2-2
TGTGCCAGCAGCTCTAGGGGCACCGGGGAGCTGTTTTTT
CASSSRGTGELFF
>TRBD2|TRBV10-3|.|TRBJ2-7
TGTGCCATCAGTGAAAATTATTCGTCGGGGGGCGAGCAGTACTTC
CAISENYSSGGEQYF
>.|TRBV18|.|TRBJ2-3
TGTGCCAGCTCACCGCCCGCTTACGGAAGCACAGATACGCAGTATTTT
CASSPPAYGSTDTQYF
>.|TRBV5-1|.|TRBJ1-2
TGCGCCAGCAGCTTAGGAACAGTTAACTATGGCTACACCTTC
CASSLGTVNYGYTF
>TRBD2|TRBV4-2|.|TRBJ2-5
TGTGCCAGCAGCCCGACCCCGTCGGGGGGACCCCGAAGGGAGACCCAGTACTTC
CASSPTPSGGPRRETQYF
>TRBD1|TRBV6-1|.|TRBJ2-7
TGTGCCAGCAGCCTGGGACAGAAAGCCCCCTACGAGCAGTACTTC
CASSLGQKAPYEQYF
>.|TRBV5-4|.|TRBJ2-1
TGTGCCAGCAGCTTCCGCAAGCAGTTCTTC
CASSFRKQFF
>.|TRBV5-6|.|TRBJ1-5
TGTGCCAGCAGCTCGTACACTGACCCCTCTAGCAATCAGCCCCAGCATTTT
CASSSYTDPSSNQPQHF
>.|TRBV6-5|.|TRBJ2-7
TGTGCCAGCAGAGAGGCGGCTCGCAGCTCCTACGAGCAGTACTTC
CASREAARSSYEQYF
>TRBD1|TRBV30|.|TRBJ1-2
TGTGCCTGGAGTCTCCTCCTCCGGGACAGGGGCAATGGCTACACCTTC
CAWSLLLRDRGNGYTF
>.|TRBV18|.|TRBJ1-1
TGTGCCAGCTCACCAATGCAGACGAACACTGAAGCTTTCTTT
CASSPMQTNTEAFF
>.|TRBV30|.|TRBJ1-3
TGTGCCTGGAGTAGCTTTAGGGGGAAATCTGGAAACACCATATATTTT
CAWSSFRGKSGNTIYF
>TRBD1|TRBV30|.|TRBJ2-2
TGTGCCTGGGAAAACAGGGGGCTTATTAACGGGGAGCTGTTTTTT
CAWENRGLINGELFF
>.|TRBV7-2|.|TRBJ2-2
TGTGCCAGCAGCTTAAGGGGGGCTGGGCGGGCCGGGGAGCTGTTTTTT
CASSLRGAGRAGELFF
>.|TRBV18|.|TRBJ2-1
TGTGCCAGCTCACCACAGGGAAGGAATGAGCAGTTCTTC
CASSPQGRNEQFF
>.|TRBV28|.|TRBJ1-2
TGTGCCAGCAGCAACCCAAGAGGACTATATGGCTACACCTTC
CASSNPRGLYGYTF
>.|TRBV7-8|.|TRBJ2-4
TGTGCCAGCAGCGTGCTCGAGGGGCCCAAAAACATTCAGTACTTC
CASSVLEGPKNIQYF
>.|TRBV27|few|TRBJ2-2
TGTGCCAGCAGTTTTCAGGGCACCGGGGAGCTGTTTTTT
CASSFQGTGELFF
>.|TRBV30|.|TRBJ1-6
TGTGCCTGGACACAAGCCCTCCACTTT
CAWTQALHF
>.|TRBV6-1|.|TRBJ2-7
TGTGCCAGCAGTGAAGCGCCCCGGGATTTAGCGTACTTC
CASSEAPRDLAYF
>TRBD1|TRBV4-1|.|TRBJ1-4
TGCGCCAGCAGCCAAGATAGGGGGACAGACAACCCTAATGAAAAACTGTTTTTT
CASSQDRGTDNPNEKLFF
>.|TRBV19|once|TRBJ2-5
TGTGCCAGTAGTATTATGGGTGAGACCCAGTACTTC
CASSIMGETQYF
>.|TRBV7-9|.|TRBJ1-4
TGTGCCAGCAGCTTAGAATCCGTTAAACTGTTTTTT
CASSLESVKLFF